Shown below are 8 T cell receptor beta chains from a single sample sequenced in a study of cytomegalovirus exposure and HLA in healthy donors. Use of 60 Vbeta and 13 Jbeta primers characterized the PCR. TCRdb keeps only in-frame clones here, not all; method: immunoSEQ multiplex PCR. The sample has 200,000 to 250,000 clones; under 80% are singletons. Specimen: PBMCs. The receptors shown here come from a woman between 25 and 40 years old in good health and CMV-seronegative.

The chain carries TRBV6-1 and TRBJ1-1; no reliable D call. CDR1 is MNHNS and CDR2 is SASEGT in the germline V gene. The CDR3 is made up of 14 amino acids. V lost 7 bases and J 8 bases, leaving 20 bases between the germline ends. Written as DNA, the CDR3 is TGTGCCAGCACTCCGATCGGGTCAGCTCGCGAAGCTTTCTTT. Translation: CASTPIGSAREAFF.

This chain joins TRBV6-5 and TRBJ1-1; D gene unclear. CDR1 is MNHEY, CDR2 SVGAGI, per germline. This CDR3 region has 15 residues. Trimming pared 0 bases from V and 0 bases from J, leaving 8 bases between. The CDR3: CASSYSGGLNTEAFF. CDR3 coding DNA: TGTGCCAGCAGTTACTCCGGAGGGCTGAACACTGAAGCTTTCTTT.

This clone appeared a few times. The CDR3 DNA sequence: TGCGCCAGCAGCTTGCTTCTCACAGATACGCAGTATTTT. Translation: CASSLLLTDTQYF. The rearrangement joins TRBV5-1 to TRBJ2-3; D is undetermined. The length of the CDR3 is 13 residues. Germline CDR1 and CDR2: SGHRS and YFSETQ. V gave up 1 base and J gave up 2 bases, with 5 bases separating them.

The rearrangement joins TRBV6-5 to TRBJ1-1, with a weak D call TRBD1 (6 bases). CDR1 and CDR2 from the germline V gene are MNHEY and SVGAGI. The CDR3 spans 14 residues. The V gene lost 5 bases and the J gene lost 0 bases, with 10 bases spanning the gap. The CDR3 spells CASSEQGLNTEAFF. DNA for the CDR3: TGTGCCAGCAGTGAACAGGGCTTGAACACTGAAGCTTTCTTT.

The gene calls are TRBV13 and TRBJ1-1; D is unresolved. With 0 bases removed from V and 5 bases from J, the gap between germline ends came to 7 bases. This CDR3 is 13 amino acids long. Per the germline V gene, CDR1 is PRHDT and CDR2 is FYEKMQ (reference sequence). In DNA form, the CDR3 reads TGTGCCAGCAGCTTAGGCCGTAAAACTGAAGCTTTCTTT. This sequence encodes CASSLGRKTEAFF.

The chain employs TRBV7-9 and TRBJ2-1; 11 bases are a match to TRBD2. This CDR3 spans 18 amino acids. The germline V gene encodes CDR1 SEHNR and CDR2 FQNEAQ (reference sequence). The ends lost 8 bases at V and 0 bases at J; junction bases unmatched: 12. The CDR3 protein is CASHPGLADFSSYNEQFF. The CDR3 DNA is TGTGCCAGCCACCCGGGACTAGCGGACTTTAGCTCCTACAATGAGCAGTTCTTC. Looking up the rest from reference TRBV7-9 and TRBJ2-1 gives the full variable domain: DTGVSQNPRHKITKRGQNVTFRCDPISEHNRLYWYRQTLGQGPEFLTYFQNEAQLEKSRLLSDRFSAERPKGSFSTLEIQRTEQGDSAMYLCASHPGLADFSSYNEQFFGPGTRLTVL.

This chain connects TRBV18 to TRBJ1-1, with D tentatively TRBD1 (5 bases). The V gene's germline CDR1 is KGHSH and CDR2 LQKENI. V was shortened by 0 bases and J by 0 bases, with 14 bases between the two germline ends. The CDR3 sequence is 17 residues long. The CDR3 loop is CASSPPGVRGVNTEAFF. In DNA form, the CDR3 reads TGTGCCAGCTCACCACCAGGAGTTCGGGGGGTGAACACTGAAGCTTTCTTT.

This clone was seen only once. This CDR3 reads CASRRELTEAFF. The CDR3 nucleotides are TGTGCCAGCCGCCGTGAGTTGACTGAAGCTTTCTTT. The V gene is TRBV7-9, the J gene TRBJ1-1; no clear D gene. The germline V gene encodes CDR1 SEHNR and CDR2 FQNEAQ (reference sequence). Trimming cost V 8 bases and J 5 bases, with 12 bases left between them. The CDR3 length is 12 residues.